One and the same sample provided the 13 T cell receptor beta chains below, sequenced in a study of cytotoxic CD8 clonotypes in ibrutinib-treated CLL. Produced via immunoSEQ multiplex PCR; TCRdb's table is partial and in-frame only. The table has 97,000 or so clones, approximately 80% seen once. The sample here was PBMCs, taken after 12 months of ibrutinib treatment. The receptors stem from a human donor with chronic lymphocytic leukemia.

This chain uses TRBV28 with TRBJ2-6; D unclear. Germline V gives CDR1 MDHEN, CDR2 SYDVKM. Trimming took off 5 bases at V and 0 bases at J, with 11 bases between the two ends. This CDR3 spans 16 amino acids. CDR3 sequence (DNA): TGTGCCAGCAGTCCCGGAGCCGCCTCTGGGGCCAACGTCCTGACTTTC. Translated, it gives CASSPGAASGANVLTF.

V usage is TRBV27 and J usage is TRBJ2-2, with a possible D match to TRBD2 (6 bases). In germline, CDR1 is MNHEY, CDR2 SMNVEV (reference sequence). The CDR3 consists of 13 residues. V gave up 6 bases and J gave up 5 bases, with 10 bases separating them. CDR3 sequence: CASSRAGTGELFF. CDR3 DNA: TGTGCCAGCAGCCGGGCGGGAACCGGGGAGCTGTTTTTT.

The chain couples TRBV7-2 to TRBJ1-2, with D possibly matching TRBD1 (6 bases). Per the germline V gene, CDR1 is SGHTA and CDR2 is FQGNSA. V dropped 1 base and J dropped 8 bases, with 14 bases sitting between them. The CDR3 has 14 amino acids. In DNA form, the CDR3 reads TGTGCCAGCAGCTTAGATGGGGGCTTGGGCGGCTACACCTTC. It specifies CASSLDGGLGGYTF.

The CDR3 is CASSEFYSGNTIYF. The CDR3 DNA sequence: TGTGCCAGCAGTGAATTCTACTCTGGAAACACCATATATTTT. This chain links TRBV6-1 with TRBJ1-3; D is unresolved. V was trimmed by 2 bases and J by 0 bases, leaving 5 bases between them. This CDR3 region has 14 residues. The V gene's germline CDR1 is MNHNS and CDR2 SASEGT.

The chain uses TRBV28 and TRBJ1-2; 7 bases map to TRBD1. V gave up 6 bases and J gave up 8 bases; unmatched junction bases: 12. Germline V gene data show CDR1 as MDHEN and CDR2 as SYDVKM. The CDR3 extends over 14 amino acids. The CDR3 DNA reads as TGTGCCAGCAGGGACAGGACGGGCCCGGAAGGCTACACCTTC. This translates into CASRDRTGPEGYTF.

The genes are TRBV6-1 and TRBJ2-4, with a possible D match to TRBD1 (5 bases). The CDR3 is 15 amino acids. Trimming pared 9 bases from V and 3 bases from J, leaving 18 bases between. From germline, CDR1 is MNHNS and CDR2 SASEGT. CDR3 amino acids: CASEDQGWGKNIQYF. The CDR3 DNA sequence: TGTGCCAGTGAGGACCAGGGTTGGGGCAAAAACATTCAGTACTTC.

This clone was recorded once. The chain uses TRBV28 and TRBJ1-3; no reliable D call. CDR1 MDHEN and CDR2 SYDVKM come from the germline V gene. V was pared by 6 bases and J by 4 bases, with 10 bases between. The CDR3 has 13 residues. For the CDR3, the DNA is TGTGCCAGCAGCGTTCAGTTGGGAAACACCATATATTTT. It specifies CASSVQLGNTIYF.

This sequence joins TRBV7-9 and TRBJ2-3; D unclear. Trimming removed 5 bases from V and 5 bases from J, with 11 bases in between. CDR3 length: 13 amino acids. Per the germline V gene, CDR1 is SEHNR and CDR2 is FQNEAQ (reference sequence). CDR3 residues: CASSMNVQDTQYF. The CDR3 DNA is TGTGCCAGCAGCATGAATGTTCAAGATACGCAGTATTTT.

The gene calls are TRBV4-3 and TRBJ2-5; D tentatively fits TRBD1 or TRBD2 (6 bases each). The CDR3 runs to 13 residues. The germline CDR1 and CDR2 sequences are LGHNA and YSLEER. Trimming pared 5 bases from V and 7 bases from J, leaving 14 bases between. The CDR3: CASSMGGSGTQYF. CDR3 DNA sequence: TGCGCCAGCAGCATGGGGGGCTCAGGGACCCAGTACTTC.

This chain links TRBV2 with TRBJ2-7, with 8 nucleotides matching TRBD1. The CDR3 consists of 14 residues. With 6 bases clipped from V and 0 bases from J, the junction kept 4 bases outside the gene matches. CDR1 and CDR2 from the germline V gene are SNHLY and FYNNEI. CDR3 loop: CASRQGESSYEQYF. The CDR3 bases are TGTGCCAGCAGACAGGGGGAGAGCTCCTACGAGCAGTACTTC.

This rearrangement joins TRBV11-1 to TRBJ2-1, with 7 bases matching TRBD1. The CDR3 is 12 amino acids. Unmatched junction bases numbered 9, after V lost 5 bases and J lost 14 bases. The germline V gene has CDR1 SGHAT and CDR2 FQDESV (reference sequence). CDR3 amino acids: CASSPDRVLKFF. The CDR3 region has the DNA TGTGCCAGCAGCCCCGACAGGGTCCTTAAGTTCTTC. The whole variable domain, remainder taken from reference TRBV11-1 and TRBJ2-1, is EAEVAQSPRYKITEKSQAVAFWCDPISGHATLYWYRQILGQGPELLVQFQDESVVDDSQLPKDRFSAERLKGVDSTLKIQPAELGDSAMYLCASSPDRVLKFFGPGTRLTVL.

The chain carries TRBV5-1 and TRBJ2-7; 9 bases line up with TRBD2. CDR3 length: 14 residues. After removal of 2 bases from V and 3 bases from J, the junction contained 3 bases not matched to a gene. Germline lookup yields CDR1 SGHRS and CDR2 YFSETQ. CDR3 DNA sequence: TGCGCCAGCAGCTTCTCGCGGGGGGGCTACGAGCAGTACTTC. Amino acids: CASSFSRGGYEQYF.

V and J are TRBV18 and TRBJ1-5, with TRBD1 as a possible D gene (5 bases). The germline V and J ends were trimmed by 4 bases and 0 bases, with 16 bases remaining between them. The length of the CDR3 is 17 residues. The germline CDR1 and CDR2 sequences are KGHSH and LQKENI. CDR3 protein: CASSRMGGSDSNQPQHF. Here the CDR3 DNA reads TGTGCCAGCTCACGTATGGGGGGGAGTGATAGCAATCAGCCCCAGCATTTT.